The TCR beta chain described here comes from a study of cytomegalovirus exposure and HLA in healthy donors. Overall study: Unique TCRs numbering around 85 million, obtained from HLA-typed donors, made up an early data release.

This clone was detected a few times. Its antigen is not known. Use of 60 Vbeta and 13 Jbeta primers characterized the PCR. TCRdb keeps only in-frame clones here, not all; method: immunoSEQ multiplex PCR. This table has roughly 120,000 clones, 74% appearing once. The germline CDR1 and CDR2 sequences are LNHDA and SQIVND (reference sequence). The CDR3 consists of 17 residues. The germline V and J ends were trimmed by 3 bases and 4 bases, with 22 bases remaining between them. The study's findings and limits: A later analysis found that most CMV-associated TCR beta chains appeared HLA-restricted.

This rearrangement joins TRBV19 to TRBJ2-7, with D perhaps matching TRBD2 (6 bases). The material sequenced was PBMCs. The TCR was taken from a woman between 45 and 60 years old in good health and CMV-seropositive. The CDR3 protein is CASSMRWGDGPSYEQYF. The CDR3 DNA is TGTGCCAGTAGTATGCGTTGGGGGGACGGCCCGAGTTACGAGCAGTACTTC.